The clone carrying this T cell receptor beta chain was counted many times. Its antigen is unknown. Library preparation for TCR beta used quantitative 5'-RACE with molecular barcodes. TCRdb redid the calling of the 5' RACE reads with MiXCR, one entry per CDR3 protein. The sample carries around 33,000 distinct CDR3 sequences, around 7.2% recorded once. J gave up 5 bases and V 6 bases, and 9 bases lay outside the gene matches. This CDR3 comprises 16 residues. The data were taken from a study of CD8 T cells in ankylosing spondylitis. Study results and limitations: Within peripheral blood, clones linked to disease were CD8+ and relatively rare. Past studies reported some motif variants in reactive arthritis synovial fluid and blood. About eight highly homologous variants made up a TCR beta motif that seemed to typify ankylosing spondylitis blood.

The V gene is TRBV12-3 or TRBV12-4, the J gene TRBJ2-7, with 14 bases lining up with TRBD2. Sequencing was performed on blood, either unsorted or a sorted T cell fraction (not recorded which). The sequence was obtained from a male donor with ankylosing spondylitis or in good health (not recorded which). The CDR3 region is CASSLGTSGSPDEQYF. The CDR3 DNA follows: TGTGCCAGCAGCCTCGGGACTAGCGGGAGTCCGGACGAGCAGTACTTC.